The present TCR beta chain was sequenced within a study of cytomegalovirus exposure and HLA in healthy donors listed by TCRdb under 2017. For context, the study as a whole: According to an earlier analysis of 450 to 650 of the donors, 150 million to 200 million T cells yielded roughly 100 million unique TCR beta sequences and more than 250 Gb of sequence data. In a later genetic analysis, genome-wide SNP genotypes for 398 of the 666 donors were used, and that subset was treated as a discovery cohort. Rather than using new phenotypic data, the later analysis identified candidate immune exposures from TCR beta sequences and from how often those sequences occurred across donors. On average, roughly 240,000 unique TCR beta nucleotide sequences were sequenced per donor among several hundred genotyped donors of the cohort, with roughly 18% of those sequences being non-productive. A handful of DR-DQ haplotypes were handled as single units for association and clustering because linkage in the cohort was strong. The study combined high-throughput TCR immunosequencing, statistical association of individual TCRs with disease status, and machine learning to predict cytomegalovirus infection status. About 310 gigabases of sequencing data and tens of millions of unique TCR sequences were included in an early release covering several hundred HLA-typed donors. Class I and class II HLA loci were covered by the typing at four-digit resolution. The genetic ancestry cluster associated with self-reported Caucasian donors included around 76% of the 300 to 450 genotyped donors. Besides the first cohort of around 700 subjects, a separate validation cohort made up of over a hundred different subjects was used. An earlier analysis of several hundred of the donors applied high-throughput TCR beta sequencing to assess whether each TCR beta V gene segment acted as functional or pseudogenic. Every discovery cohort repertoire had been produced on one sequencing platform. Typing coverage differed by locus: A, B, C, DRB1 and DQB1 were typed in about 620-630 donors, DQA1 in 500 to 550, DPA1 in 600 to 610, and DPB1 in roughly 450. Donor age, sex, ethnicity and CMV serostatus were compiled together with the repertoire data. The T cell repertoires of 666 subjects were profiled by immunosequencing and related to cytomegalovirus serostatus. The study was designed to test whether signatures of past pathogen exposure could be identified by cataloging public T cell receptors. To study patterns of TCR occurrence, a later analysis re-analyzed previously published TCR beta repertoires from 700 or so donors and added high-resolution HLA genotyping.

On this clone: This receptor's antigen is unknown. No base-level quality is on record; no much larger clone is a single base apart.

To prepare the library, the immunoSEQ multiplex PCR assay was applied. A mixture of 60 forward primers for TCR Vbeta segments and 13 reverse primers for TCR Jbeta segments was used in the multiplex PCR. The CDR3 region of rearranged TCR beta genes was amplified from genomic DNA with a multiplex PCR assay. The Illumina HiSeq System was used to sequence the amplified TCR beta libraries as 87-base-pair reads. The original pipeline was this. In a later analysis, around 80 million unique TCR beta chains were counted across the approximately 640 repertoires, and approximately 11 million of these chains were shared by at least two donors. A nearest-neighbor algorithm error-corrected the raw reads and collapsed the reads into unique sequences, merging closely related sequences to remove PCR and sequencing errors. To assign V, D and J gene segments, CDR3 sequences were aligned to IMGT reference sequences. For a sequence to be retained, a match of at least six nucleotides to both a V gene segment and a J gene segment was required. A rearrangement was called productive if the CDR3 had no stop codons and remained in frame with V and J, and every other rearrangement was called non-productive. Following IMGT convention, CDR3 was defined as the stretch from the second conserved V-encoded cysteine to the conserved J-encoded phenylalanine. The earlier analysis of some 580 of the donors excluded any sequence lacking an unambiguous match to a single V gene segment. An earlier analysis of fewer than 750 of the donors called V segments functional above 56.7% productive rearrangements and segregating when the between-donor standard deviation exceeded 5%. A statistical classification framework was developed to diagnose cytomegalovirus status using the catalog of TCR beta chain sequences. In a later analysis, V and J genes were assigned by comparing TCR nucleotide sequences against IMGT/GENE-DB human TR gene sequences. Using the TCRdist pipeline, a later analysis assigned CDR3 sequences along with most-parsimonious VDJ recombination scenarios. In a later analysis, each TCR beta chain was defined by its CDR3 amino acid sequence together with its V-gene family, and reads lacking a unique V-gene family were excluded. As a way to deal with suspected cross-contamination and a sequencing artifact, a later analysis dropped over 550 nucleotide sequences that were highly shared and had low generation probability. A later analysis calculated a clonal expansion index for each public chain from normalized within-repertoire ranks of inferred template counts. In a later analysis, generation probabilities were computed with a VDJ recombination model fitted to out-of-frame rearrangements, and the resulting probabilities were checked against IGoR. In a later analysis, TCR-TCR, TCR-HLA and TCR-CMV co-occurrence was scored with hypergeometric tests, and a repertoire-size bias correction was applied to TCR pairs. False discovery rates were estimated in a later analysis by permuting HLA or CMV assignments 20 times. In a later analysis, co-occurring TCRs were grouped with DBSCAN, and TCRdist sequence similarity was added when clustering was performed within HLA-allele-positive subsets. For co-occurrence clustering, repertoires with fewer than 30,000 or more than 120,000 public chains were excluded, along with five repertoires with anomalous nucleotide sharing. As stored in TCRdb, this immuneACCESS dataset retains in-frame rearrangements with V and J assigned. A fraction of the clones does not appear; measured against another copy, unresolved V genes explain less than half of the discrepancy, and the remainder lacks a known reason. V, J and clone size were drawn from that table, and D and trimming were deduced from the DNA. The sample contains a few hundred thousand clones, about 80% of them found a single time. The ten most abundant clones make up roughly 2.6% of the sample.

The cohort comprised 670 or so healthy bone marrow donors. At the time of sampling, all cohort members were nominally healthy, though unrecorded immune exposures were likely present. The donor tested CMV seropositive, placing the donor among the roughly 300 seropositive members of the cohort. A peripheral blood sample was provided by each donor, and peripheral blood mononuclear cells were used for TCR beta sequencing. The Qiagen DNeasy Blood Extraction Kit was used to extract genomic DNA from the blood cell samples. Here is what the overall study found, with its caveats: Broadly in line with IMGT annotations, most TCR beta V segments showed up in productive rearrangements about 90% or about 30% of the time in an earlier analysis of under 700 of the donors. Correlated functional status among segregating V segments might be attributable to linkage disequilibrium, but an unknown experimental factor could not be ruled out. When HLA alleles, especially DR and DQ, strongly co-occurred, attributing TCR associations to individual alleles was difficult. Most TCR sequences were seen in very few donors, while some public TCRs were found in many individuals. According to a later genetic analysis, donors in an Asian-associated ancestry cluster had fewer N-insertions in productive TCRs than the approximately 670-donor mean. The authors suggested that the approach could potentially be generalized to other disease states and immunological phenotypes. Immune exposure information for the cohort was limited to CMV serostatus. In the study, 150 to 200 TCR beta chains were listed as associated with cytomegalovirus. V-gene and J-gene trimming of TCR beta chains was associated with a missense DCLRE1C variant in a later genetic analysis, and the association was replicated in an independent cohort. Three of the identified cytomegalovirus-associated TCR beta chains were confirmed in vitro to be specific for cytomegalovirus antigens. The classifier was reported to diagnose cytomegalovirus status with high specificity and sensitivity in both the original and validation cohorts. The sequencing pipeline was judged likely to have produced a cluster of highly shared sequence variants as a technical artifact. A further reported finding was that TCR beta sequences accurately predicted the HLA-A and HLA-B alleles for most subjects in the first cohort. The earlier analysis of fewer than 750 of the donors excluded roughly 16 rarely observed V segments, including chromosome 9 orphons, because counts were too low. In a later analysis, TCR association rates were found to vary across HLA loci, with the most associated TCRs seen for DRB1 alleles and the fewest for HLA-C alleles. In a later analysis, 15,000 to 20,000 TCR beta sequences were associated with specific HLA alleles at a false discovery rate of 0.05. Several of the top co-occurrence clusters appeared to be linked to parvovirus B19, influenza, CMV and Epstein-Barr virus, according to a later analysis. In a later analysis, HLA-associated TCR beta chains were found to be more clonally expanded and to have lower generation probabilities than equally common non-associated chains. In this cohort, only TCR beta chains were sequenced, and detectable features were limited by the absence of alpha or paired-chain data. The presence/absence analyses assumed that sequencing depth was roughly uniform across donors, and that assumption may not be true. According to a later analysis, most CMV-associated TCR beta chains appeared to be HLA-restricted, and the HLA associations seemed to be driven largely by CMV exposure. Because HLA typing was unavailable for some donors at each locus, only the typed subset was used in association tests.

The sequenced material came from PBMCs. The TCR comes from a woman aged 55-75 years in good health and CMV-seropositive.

In nucleotides, the sequence is TGTGCCAGCAGCCCCGGGACTCCCTACGAGCAGTACTTC. This codes for CASSPGTPYEQYF. The chain employs TRBV5-4 and TRBJ2-7; 6 matching bases give a weak D call of TRBD2. V gives up 4 bases and J gives up 2 bases, and the segment between their germline ends measures 10 bases. CDR1 is given as SGHNT and CDR2 as YYREEE, both from the germline V gene (reference sequence). The CDR3 holds 13 amino acids from the cysteine to the phenylalanine. Only the CDR3 region is kept as DNA, spanning 39 bases read in frame from base 1. When the CDR3 is completed using the reference TRBV5-4 and TRBJ2-7 genes on either side, the full variable domain is ETGVTQSPTHLIKTRGQQVTLRCSSQSGHNTVSWYQQALGQGPQFIFQYYREEENGRGNFPPRFSGLQFPNYSSELNVNALELDDSALYLCASSPGTPYEQYFGPGTRLTVT.